The rows below give T cell receptor beta chains drawn from one sample of a study of Graves' ophthalmopathy and Graves' hyperthyroidism. TCRdb processed the multiplex PCR reads anew with MiXCR; each CDR3 protein has one entry. Here the sample spans 680,000 or so distinct CDR3 sequences, about 24% being singletons. Sequenced: peripheral blood. The receptor source for this set is a woman younger than 30 with stable Graves' hyperthyroidism. Some clones in this sample may be carry-over from other donors' samples. Each CDR3 is given with its conserved first and last residue. The D gene is left open where the match is weak. A row's size may be missing; if present it is once, few, many or a size class.

j_call: TRBJ1-5
v_call: TRBV6-1
d_call: .
clone_size: many
cdr3_nt: TGTGCCAGCAGAAAAAGGGGAGACAATCAGCCCCAGCATTTT
cdr3_aa: CASRKRGDNQPQHF

j_call: TRBJ1-5
v_call: TRBV19
d_call: .
clone_size: .
cdr3_nt: TGTGCCAGCAGCCAAGGGGTGCAGCCCCAGCGTTTT
cdr3_aa: CASSQGVQPQRF

j_call: TRBJ2-7
v_call: TRBV7-9
d_call: .
clone_size: many
cdr3_nt: TGTGCCAGCAGCCCTAGGGGGCGGGAAGGGGCCGAGCAGTACTTC
cdr3_aa: CASSPRGREGAEQYF

j_call: TRBJ2-7
v_call: TRBV27
d_call: .
clone_size: many
cdr3_nt: TGTGCCAGCAGTTTATCTTCCTACTCCTACGAGCAGTACTTC
cdr3_aa: CASSLSSYSYEQYF

j_call: TRBJ1-1
v_call: TRBV12-3/TRBV12-4
d_call: .
clone_size: many
cdr3_nt: TGTGCCAGCATCCTAGGGGGAGACAGGTTTATGAGGAACACTGAAGCTTTCTTT
cdr3_aa: CASILGGDRFMRNTEAFF

j_call: TRBJ1-1
v_call: TRBV12-3/TRBV12-4
d_call: .
clone_size: .
cdr3_nt: TGTGCCAGGAGTGCTGCCCCCACCCCCGAAGCTTTCTTT
cdr3_aa: CARSAAPTPEAFF

j_call: TRBJ1-5
v_call: TRBV20-1
d_call: .
clone_size: many
cdr3_nt: TGCAGTGCTAGTTGGAGGGCTGGTAGCAATCAGCCCCAGCATTTT
cdr3_aa: CSASWRAGSNQPQHF

j_call: TRBJ2-7
v_call: TRBV12-3/TRBV12-4
d_call: .
clone_size: few
cdr3_nt: TGTGCCAGCAGTGTCACGATGGAGCAGTACTTC
cdr3_aa: CASSVTMEQYF

j_call: TRBJ1-6
v_call: TRBV4-1
d_call: .
clone_size: few
cdr3_nt: TGCGCCAGCAGCCAAACCGGGACAACTAATTCACCCCTCCACTTT
cdr3_aa: CASSQTGTTNSPLHF

j_call: TRBJ2-7
v_call: TRBV5-1
d_call: .
clone_size: many
cdr3_nt: TGCGCCAGCAGCTTGGAGCACACCTTCTACGAGCAGTACTTC
cdr3_aa: CASSLEHTFYEQYF

j_call: TRBJ2-7
v_call: TRBV11-2
d_call: .
clone_size: many
cdr3_nt: TGTGCCAGCAGCTTAGTCCCAGGGTTTGGGGAGCAGTACTTC
cdr3_aa: CASSLVPGFGEQYF

j_call: TRBJ2-2
v_call: TRBV12-3/TRBV12-4
d_call: TRBD1
clone_size: many
cdr3_nt: TGTGCCAGCAGGCCTGGGACAGGCATGAACACCGGGGAGCTGTTTTTT
cdr3_aa: CASRPGTGMNTGELFF

j_call: TRBJ2-5
v_call: TRBV2
d_call: .
clone_size: .
cdr3_nt: TGTGCCAGCAGTGATCGGCGGGTTCGGGTCCAAGAGACCCAGTACTTC
cdr3_aa: CASSDRRVRVQETQYF

j_call: TRBJ1-1
v_call: TRBV12-5
d_call: TRBD1
clone_size: .
cdr3_nt: TGTGCTAGTGTCTGGACAGGGAACACTGAAGCTTTCTTT
cdr3_aa: CASVWTGNTEAFF

j_call: TRBJ1-5
v_call: TRBV4-1
d_call: TRBD1
clone_size: .
cdr3_nt: TGCGCCAGCAGCCACGCCCGGGACAGACTAAATCAGCCCCAGCATTTT
cdr3_aa: CASSHARDRLNQPQHF

j_call: TRBJ1-5
v_call: TRBV6-2/TRBV6-3
d_call: TRBD1
clone_size: .
cdr3_nt: TGTGCCAGCAGTTGGGGACAGGGCATGGCTCAGCCCCAGCATTTT
cdr3_aa: CASSWGQGMAQPQHF

j_call: TRBJ1-1
v_call: TRBV12-3/TRBV12-4
d_call: TRBD1
clone_size: .
cdr3_nt: TGTGCCAGCAGTTCAGGGACAGGAGATTCAATGAACACTGAAGCTTTCTTT
cdr3_aa: CASSSGTGDSMNTEAFF

j_call: TRBJ1-1
v_call: TRBV6-5
d_call: .
clone_size: many
cdr3_nt: TGTGCCAGCAGTTTGCCAGACTTAACTGAAGCTTTCTTT
cdr3_aa: CASSLPDLTEAFF

j_call: TRBJ1-1
v_call: TRBV20-1
d_call: TRBD1
clone_size: once
cdr3_nt: TGCAGTGCTAGAAGGGACAGCCTGAACACTGAAGCTTTCTTT
cdr3_aa: CSARRDSLNTEAFF

j_call: TRBJ2-5
v_call: TRBV12-3/TRBV12-4
d_call: .
clone_size: many
cdr3_nt: TGTGCCAGCAGTTTCGGGCCCCGCGGGGAGACCCAGTACTTC
cdr3_aa: CASSFGPRGETQYF

j_call: TRBJ2-7
v_call: TRBV19
d_call: .
clone_size: few
cdr3_nt: TGTGCCAGTAGTATAGACAGATACTACGAGCAGTACTTC
cdr3_aa: CASSIDRYYEQYF

j_call: TRBJ2-5
v_call: TRBV13
d_call: .
clone_size: many
cdr3_nt: TGTGCCAGCAGCTCCCTCCGACAGATTCAAGAGACCCAGTACTTC
cdr3_aa: CASSSLRQIQETQYF

j_call: TRBJ1-1
v_call: TRBV12-3/TRBV12-4
d_call: .
clone_size: .
cdr3_nt: TGTGCCAGCAGTCGAGGACCGAGGGGGGCGAGAACTGAAGCTTTCTTT
cdr3_aa: CASSRGPRGARTEAFF

j_call: TRBJ2-2
v_call: TRBV20-1
d_call: TRBD2
clone_size: many
cdr3_nt: TGCAGTGCTATTCCGTTACCTGGACTAGCGGGAGGGACCGGGGAGCTGTTTTTT
cdr3_aa: CSAIPLPGLAGGTGELFF

j_call: TRBJ2-7
v_call: TRBV5-1
d_call: .
clone_size: many
cdr3_nt: TGCGCCAGCAGCTTGACAGGGACATACCTCTACGAGCAGTACTTC
cdr3_aa: CASSLTGTYLYEQYF

j_call: TRBJ1-2
v_call: TRBV12-3/TRBV12-4
d_call: .
clone_size: many
cdr3_nt: TGTGCCAGCAGCCCCGAGGACGGGGTTATCCGTGGCTACACCTTC
cdr3_aa: CASSPEDGVIRGYTF

j_call: TRBJ1-5
v_call: TRBV9
d_call: .
clone_size: .
cdr3_nt: TGTGCCAGCAGACAGGACCGTCAGCCCCAGCATTTT
cdr3_aa: CASRQDRQPQHF

j_call: TRBJ2-5
v_call: TRBV3-1
d_call: .
clone_size: many
cdr3_nt: TGTGCCAGCAGCCAAGCCCCAGGGAGGACCCAGTACTTC
cdr3_aa: CASSQAPGRTQYF

j_call: TRBJ2-7
v_call: TRBV25-1
d_call: .
clone_size: many
cdr3_nt: TGTGCCAGCAGTGACCCAGGACGGACCCTTTACGAGCAGCACTTC
cdr3_aa: CASSDPGRTLYEQHF

j_call: TRBJ2-2
v_call: TRBV12-3/TRBV12-4
d_call: .
clone_size: few
cdr3_nt: TGTGCCAACAGGGAGCGGAACACCGGGGAGCTGTTTTTT
cdr3_aa: CANRERNTGELFF

j_call: TRBJ2-2
v_call: TRBV27
d_call: TRBD2
clone_size: few
cdr3_nt: TGTGCCAGCAGTCTTAGCGGGAGATACACCGGGGAGCTGTTTTTT
cdr3_aa: CASSLSGRYTGELFF

j_call: TRBJ2-7
v_call: TRBV7-2
d_call: .
clone_size: once
cdr3_nt: TGTGCCAGCAGCTTAGCGCTCCTAAAATCCTACGAGCAGTACTTC
cdr3_aa: CASSLALLKSYEQYF

j_call: TRBJ1-4
v_call: TRBV25-1
d_call: .
clone_size: many
cdr3_nt: TGTGCCAGCAGTGCCACAGGGTTTGGTAATGAAAAACTGTTTTTT
cdr3_aa: CASSATGFGNEKLFF

j_call: TRBJ2-7
v_call: TRBV12-3/TRBV12-4
d_call: .
clone_size: many
cdr3_nt: TGTGCCAGCAGTTTAAGAGGTCCAGATACACTCTACGAGCAGTACTTC
cdr3_aa: CASSLRGPDTLYEQYF

j_call: TRBJ1-5
v_call: TRBV29-1
d_call: .
clone_size: many
cdr3_nt: TGCAGCGTCGCCGACGGGGTTGCTCAGCCCCAGCATTTT
cdr3_aa: CSVADGVAQPQHF

j_call: TRBJ2-4
v_call: TRBV7-9
d_call: TRBD2
clone_size: .
cdr3_nt: TGTGCCAGCAGCCCACTAGCGGGATCTTTTAAAAACATTAAGTACTTC
cdr3_aa: CASSPLAGSFKNIKYF

j_call: TRBJ1-1
v_call: TRBV2
d_call: TRBD1
clone_size: .
cdr3_nt: TGTGCCAGCACGGGGACAGGTAACGCTGAAGCTTGCTTT
cdr3_aa: CASTGTGNAEACF

j_call: TRBJ1-2
v_call: TRBV6-5
d_call: .
clone_size: many
cdr3_nt: TGTGCCAGCGCGTCTCTTCTAAGGGCTAACTATGGCTACACCTTC
cdr3_aa: CASASLLRANYGYTF

j_call: TRBJ2-7
v_call: TRBV7-8
d_call: .
clone_size: many
cdr3_nt: TGTGCCAGCAGCCGCCTTGTGGGGTTCCAAAGCTCCTACGAGCAGTACTTC
cdr3_aa: CASSRLVGFQSSYEQYF

j_call: TRBJ2-5
v_call: TRBV7-7
d_call: .
clone_size: many
cdr3_nt: TGTGCTAGCAGCTTAGAGCCGGGGCAGGGTTGGGAGACCCAGTACTTC
cdr3_aa: CASSLEPGQGWETQYF

j_call: TRBJ1-5
v_call: TRBV19
d_call: .
clone_size: many
cdr3_nt: TGTGCCAGTAGTATCGAGCAGGTCTTCAATCAGCCCCAGCATTTT
cdr3_aa: CASSIEQVFNQPQHF

j_call: TRBJ1-1
v_call: TRBV20-1
d_call: .
clone_size: many
cdr3_nt: TGCAGTGCCCGCCCCGGGACTTTTGGGTCTGAAGCTTTCTTT
cdr3_aa: CSARPGTFGSEAFF

j_call: TRBJ2-7
v_call: TRBV29-1
d_call: TRBD1
clone_size: many
cdr3_nt: TGCAGCGTTGAGGGACAGTCGGTATTCGAGCAGTACTTC
cdr3_aa: CSVEGQSVFEQYF

j_call: TRBJ2-5
v_call: TRBV2
d_call: .
clone_size: many
cdr3_nt: TGTGCCAGCCGGAGGGACCAAGAGACCCAGTACTTC
cdr3_aa: CASRRDQETQYF

j_call: TRBJ2-5
v_call: TRBV29-1
d_call: TRBD2
clone_size: many
cdr3_nt: TGCAGCGTTATTGGCGGGGGATTAGTAGGGGAGACCCAGTACTTC
cdr3_aa: CSVIGGGLVGETQYF

j_call: TRBJ2-7
v_call: TRBV9
d_call: TRBD1
clone_size: many
cdr3_nt: TGTGCCAGCAGCATGAACGGACAGGGCGAGCAGTACTTC
cdr3_aa: CASSMNGQGEQYF

j_call: TRBJ2-7
v_call: TRBV29-1
d_call: .
clone_size: many
cdr3_nt: TGCAGCGTTGAAGATCGGGGGACCCCTTACTTC
cdr3_aa: CSVEDRGTPYF

j_call: TRBJ2-5
v_call: TRBV12-3/TRBV12-4
d_call: .
clone_size: many
cdr3_nt: TGTGCCAGCAGTTTAGCGCTGTCTAGCGAAGTGGAGACCCAGTACTTC
cdr3_aa: CASSLALSSEVETQYF

j_call: TRBJ1-5
v_call: TRBV24-1
d_call: TRBD1
clone_size: .
cdr3_nt: TGTGCCACCAGTGACTCGGGACAGATTAGCAATCAGCCCCAGCATTTT
cdr3_aa: CATSDSGQISNQPQHF

j_call: TRBJ1-5
v_call: TRBV7-3
d_call: .
clone_size: many
cdr3_nt: TGTGCCAGCAGCTCACCGGGTCTTCAACCCCAGCATTTT
cdr3_aa: CASSSPGLQPQHF

j_call: TRBJ1-1
v_call: TRBV19
d_call: .
clone_size: many
cdr3_nt: TGTGCCAGTATGGCGGAGGGAGTGGAGGGAACTGAAGCTTTCTTT
cdr3_aa: CASMAEGVEGTEAFF

j_call: TRBJ1-1
v_call: TRBV28
d_call: .
clone_size: few
cdr3_nt: TGTGCCAGCAGTTTGGTGGGGGTCAGGAACACTAGGGTCGCTGAAGCTTTCTTT
cdr3_aa: CASSLVGVRNTRVAEAFF

j_call: TRBJ2-7
v_call: TRBV18
d_call: TRBD2
clone_size: .
cdr3_nt: TGTGCCAGCTCACGTGCTAGCGGCCACGAGCAGTGCTTC
cdr3_aa: CASSRASGHEQCF